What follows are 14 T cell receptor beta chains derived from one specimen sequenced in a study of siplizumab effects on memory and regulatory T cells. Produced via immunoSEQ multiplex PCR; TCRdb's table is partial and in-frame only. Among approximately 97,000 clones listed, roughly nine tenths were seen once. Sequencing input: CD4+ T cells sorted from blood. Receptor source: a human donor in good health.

DNA of the CDR3: TGTGCCAGCAGCGAGGGACGGCCCAGAGGGCAGTTCTTC. Translated, it gives CASSEGRPRGQFF. The chain has TRBV7-2 and TRBJ2-1; D may be TRBD1 or TRBD2 (5 bases each). V lost 5 bases and J 12 bases, leaving 17 bases between the germline ends. The CDR3 loop spans 13 amino acids. Germline assignment: CDR1 SGHTA and CDR2 FQGNSA.

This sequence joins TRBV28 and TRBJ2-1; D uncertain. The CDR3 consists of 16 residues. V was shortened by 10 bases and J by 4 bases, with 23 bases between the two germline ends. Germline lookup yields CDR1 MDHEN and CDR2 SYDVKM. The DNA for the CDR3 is TGTGCCACCCCCCCCGAGCTGAGATTACCTTACAATGAGCAGTTCTTC. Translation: CATPPELRLPYNEQFF.

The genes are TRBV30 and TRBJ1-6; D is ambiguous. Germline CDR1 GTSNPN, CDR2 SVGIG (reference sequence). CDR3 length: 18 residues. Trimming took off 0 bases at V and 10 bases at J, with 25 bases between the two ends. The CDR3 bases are TGTGCCTGGAGTGTAACGCAGGAAATCTCGGCTCGCAAATCACCCCTCCACTTT. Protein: CAWSVTQEISARKSPLHF.

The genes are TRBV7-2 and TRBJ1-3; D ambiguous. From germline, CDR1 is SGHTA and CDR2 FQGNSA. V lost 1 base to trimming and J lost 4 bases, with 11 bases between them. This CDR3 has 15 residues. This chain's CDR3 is CASSLGEGTGNTIYF. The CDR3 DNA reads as TGTGCCAGCAGCTTAGGGGAGGGTACGGGAAACACCATATATTTT. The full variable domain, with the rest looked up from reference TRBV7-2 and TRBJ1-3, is GAGVSQSPSNKVTEKGKDVELRCDPISGHTALYWYRQSLGQGLEFLIYFQGNSAPDKSGLPSDRFSAERTGGSVSTLTIQRTQQEDSAVYLCASSLGEGTGNTIYFGEGSWLTVV.

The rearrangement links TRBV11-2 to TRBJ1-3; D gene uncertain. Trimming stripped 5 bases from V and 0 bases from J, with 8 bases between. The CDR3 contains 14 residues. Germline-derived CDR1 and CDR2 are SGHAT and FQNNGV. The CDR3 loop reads CASSPKFSGNTIYF. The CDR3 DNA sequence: TGTGCCAGCAGCCCCAAGTTCTCTGGAAACACCATATATTTT.

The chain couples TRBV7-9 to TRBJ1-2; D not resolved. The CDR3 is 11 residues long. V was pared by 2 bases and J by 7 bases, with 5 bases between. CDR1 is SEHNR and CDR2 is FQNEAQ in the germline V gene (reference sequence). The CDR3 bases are TGTGCCAGCAGCTTAATCGGTGGCTACACCTTC. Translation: CASSLIGGYTF.

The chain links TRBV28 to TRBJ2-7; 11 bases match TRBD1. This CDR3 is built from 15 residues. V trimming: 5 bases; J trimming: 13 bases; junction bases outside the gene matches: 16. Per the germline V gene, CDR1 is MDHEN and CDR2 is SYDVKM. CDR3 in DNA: TGTGCCAGCAGTCCTCCCCAACGGACAGGGGGCGATCTCTACTTC. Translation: CASSPPQRTGGDLYF.

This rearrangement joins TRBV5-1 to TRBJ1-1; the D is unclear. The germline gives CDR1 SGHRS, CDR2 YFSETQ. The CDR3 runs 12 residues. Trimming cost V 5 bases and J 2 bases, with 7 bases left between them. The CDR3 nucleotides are TGCGCCAGCAGTGACCCTAACACTGAAGCTTTCTTT. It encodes CASSDPNTEAFF.

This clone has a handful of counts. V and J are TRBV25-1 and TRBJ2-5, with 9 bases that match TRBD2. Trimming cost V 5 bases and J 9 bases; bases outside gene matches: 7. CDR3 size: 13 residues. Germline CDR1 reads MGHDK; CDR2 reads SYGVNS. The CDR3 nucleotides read TGTGCCAGCAGTTCCGGGACTAGCTTGGCCCAGTACTTC. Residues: CASSSGTSLAQYF.

For the CDR3, the DNA is TGTGCCAGCAGCTTAACGGGGACAGGGGAAAATGAGCAGTTCTTC. Encoded protein: CASSLTGTGENEQFF. The chain carries TRBV7-9 and TRBJ2-1, with 10 bases fitting TRBD1. V lost 2 bases and J lost 7; bases outside the gene matches: 5. This CDR3 contains 15 residues. CDR1 is SEHNR and CDR2 is FQNEAQ in the germline V gene (reference sequence).

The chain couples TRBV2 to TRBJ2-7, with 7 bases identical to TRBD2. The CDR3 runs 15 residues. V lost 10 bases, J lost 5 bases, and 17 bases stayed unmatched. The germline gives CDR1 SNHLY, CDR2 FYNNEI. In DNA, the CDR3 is TGTGCCACAAGAGGACTGCGGGAGTTGAGTGACGAGCAGTACTTC. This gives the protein CATRGLRELSDEQYF.

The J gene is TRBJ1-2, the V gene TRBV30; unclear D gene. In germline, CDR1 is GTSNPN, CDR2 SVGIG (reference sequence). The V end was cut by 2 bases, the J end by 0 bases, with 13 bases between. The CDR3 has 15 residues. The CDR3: CAWSPSGLTNYGYTF. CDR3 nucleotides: TGTGCCTGGAGTCCCAGCGGGCTAACTAACTATGGCTACACCTTC. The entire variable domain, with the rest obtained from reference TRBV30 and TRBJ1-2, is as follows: SQTIHQWPATLVQPVGSPLSLECTVEGTSNPNLYWYRQAAGRGLQLLFYSVGIGQISSEVPQNLSASRPQDRQFILSSKKLLLSDSGFYLCAWSPSGLTNYGYTFGSGTRLTVV.

Here the CDR3 DNA reads TGTGCCTGGAACCCTAGCGGGAGGGCTTCAGATACGCAGTATTTT. This encodes CAWNPSGRASDTQYF. V usage is TRBV30 and J usage is TRBJ2-3; 12 bases are a match to TRBD2. There are 15 residues in the CDR3. V lost 4 bases and J lost 4; bases outside the gene matches: 6. Per germline, CDR1 GTSNPN and CDR2 SVGIG (reference sequence).

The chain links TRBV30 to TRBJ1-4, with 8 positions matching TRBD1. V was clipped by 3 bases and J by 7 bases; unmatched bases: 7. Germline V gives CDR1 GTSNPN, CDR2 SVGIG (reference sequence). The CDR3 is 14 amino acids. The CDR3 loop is CAWRKQGVPEKLFF. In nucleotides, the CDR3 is TGTGCCTGGAGGAAACAGGGGGTGCCTGAAAAACTGTTTTTT.